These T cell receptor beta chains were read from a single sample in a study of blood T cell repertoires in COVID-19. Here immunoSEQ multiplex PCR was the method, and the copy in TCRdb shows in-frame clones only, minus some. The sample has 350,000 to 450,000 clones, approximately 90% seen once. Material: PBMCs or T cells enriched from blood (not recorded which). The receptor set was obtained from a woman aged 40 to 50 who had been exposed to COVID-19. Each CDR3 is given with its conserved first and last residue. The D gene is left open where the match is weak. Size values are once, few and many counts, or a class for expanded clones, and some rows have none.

cdr3_aa: CASSGTGVRYEQYF
cdr3_nt: TGTGCCAGCAGCGGGACAGGGGTCCGCTACGAGCAGTACTTC
v_call: TRBV21-1
j_call: TRBJ2-7
d_call: NA
clone_size: NA

cdr3_aa: CATSALAGSGYTF
cdr3_nt: TGTGCCACCAGTGCCCTGGCAGGGTCGGGCTACACCTTC
v_call: TRBV24-1
j_call: TRBJ1-2
d_call: NA
clone_size: NA

cdr3_aa: CASARDRGNQPQHF
cdr3_nt: TGTGCTAGTGCTAGGGACAGGGGCAATCAGCCCCAGCATTTT
v_call: TRBV12-5
j_call: TRBJ1-5
d_call: TRBD1
clone_size: NA

cdr3_aa: CASSRTENNQPQHF
cdr3_nt: TGTGCCAGCAGCCGGACAGAAAATAATCAGCCCCAGCATTTT
v_call: TRBV7-9
j_call: TRBJ1-5
d_call: NA
clone_size: once

cdr3_aa: CASKQGLFTDTQYF
cdr3_nt: TGTGCCTCAAAACAGGGGCTATTCACAGATACGCAGTATTTT
v_call: TRBV6-5
j_call: TRBJ2-3
d_call: TRBD1
clone_size: NA

cdr3_aa: CASFRDRGYGYTF
cdr3_nt: TGTGCCAGCTTTCGGGACAGGGGCTATGGCTACACCTTC
v_call: TRBV5-6
j_call: TRBJ1-2
d_call: TRBD1
clone_size: NA

cdr3_aa: CASSFQRGDGYTF
cdr3_nt: TGTGCCAGCAGTTTCCAAAGGGGCGATGGCTACACCTTC
v_call: TRBV3-1/TRBV3-2
j_call: TRBJ1-2
d_call: NA
clone_size: NA

cdr3_aa: CATSDPPGTGQETQYF
cdr3_nt: TGTGCCACCAGTGACCCTCCCGGGACAGGTCAAGAGACCCAGTACTTC
v_call: TRBV24-1
j_call: TRBJ2-5
d_call: TRBD1
clone_size: NA

cdr3_aa: CATNSGSLREQFF
cdr3_nt: TGTGCCACCAATAGCGGGAGTCTTCGGGAGCAGTTCTTC
v_call: TRBV24-1
j_call: TRBJ2-1
d_call: TRBD2
clone_size: NA

cdr3_aa: CASSIDASGIARPQHF
cdr3_nt: TGTGCCAGTAGTATAGACGCCAGTGGAATAGCAAGGCCCCAGCATTTT
v_call: TRBV19
j_call: TRBJ1-5
d_call: NA
clone_size: NA

cdr3_aa: CASSQASPTYNEQFF
cdr3_nt: TGTGCCAGCAGCCAAGCTAGCCCAACCTACAATGAGCAGTTCTTC
v_call: TRBV3-1/TRBV3-2
j_call: TRBJ2-1
d_call: NA
clone_size: NA

cdr3_aa: CASSQGPGEGYTF
cdr3_nt: TGTGCCAGCAGCCAAGGGCCAGGGGAAGGCTACACCTTC
v_call: TRBV3-1/TRBV3-2
j_call: TRBJ1-2
d_call: NA
clone_size: NA

cdr3_aa: CAIRRSGGGNEQFF
cdr3_nt: TGTGCCATCCGGAGGAGCGGGGGTGGCAATGAGCAGTTCTTC
v_call: TRBV15
j_call: TRBJ2-1
d_call: TRBD2
clone_size: NA

cdr3_aa: CASSYSRLAGYEQYF
cdr3_nt: TGTGCCAGCAGTTACTCACGGCTAGCAGGCTACGAGCAGTACTTC
v_call: TRBV6-2/TRBV6-3
j_call: TRBJ2-7
d_call: NA
clone_size: NA

cdr3_aa: CASSLASLVQGVHGYTF
cdr3_nt: TGTGCCAGCAGCTTAGCGAGTTTAGTCCAGGGGGTTCATGGCTACACCTTC
v_call: TRBV7-8
j_call: TRBJ1-2
d_call: TRBD1
clone_size: NA

cdr3_aa: CAWSRSGGTEAFF
cdr3_nt: TGTGCCTGGAGTCGGTCAGGGGGCACTGAAGCTTTCTTT
v_call: TRBV30
j_call: TRBJ1-1
d_call: TRBD1
clone_size: NA

cdr3_aa: CAWSRWRGQGESNTEAFF
cdr3_nt: TGTGCCTGGAGTCGGTGGCGGGGACAGGGCGAATCGAACACTGAAGCTTTCTTT
v_call: TRBV30
j_call: TRBJ1-1
d_call: TRBD1
clone_size: NA

cdr3_aa: CASSSLPGLAGSGELFF
cdr3_nt: TGTGCCAGCAGCTCGTTGCCCGGACTAGCGGGAAGCGGGGAGCTGTTTTTT
v_call: TRBV7-3
j_call: TRBJ2-2
d_call: TRBD2
clone_size: NA

cdr3_aa: CASSDTGYGNTIYF
cdr3_nt: TGCGCCAGCAGTGACACAGGGTACGGAAACACCATATATTTT
v_call: TRBV10-2
j_call: TRBJ1-3
d_call: NA
clone_size: once

cdr3_aa: CASSLAGRVETQYF
cdr3_nt: TGTGCCAGCAGCTTAGCAGGGAGAGTGGAGACCCAGTACTTC
v_call: TRBV7-9
j_call: TRBJ2-5
d_call: NA
clone_size: NA

cdr3_aa: CASRLDTVANSPLHF
cdr3_nt: TGTGCCAGCAGACTAGACACCGTCGCTAATTCACCCCTCCACTTT
v_call: TRBV7-6
j_call: TRBJ1-6
d_call: NA
clone_size: NA

cdr3_aa: CASSVAAGSYEQYF
cdr3_nt: TGTGCCAGCAGCGTAGCGGCAGGCTCCTACGAGCAGTACTTC
v_call: TRBV9
j_call: TRBJ2-7
d_call: NA
clone_size: NA

cdr3_aa: CPGDGTCDEQFF
cdr3_nt: TGTCCCGGAGACGGAACTTGTGATGAGCAGTTCTTC
v_call: TRBV19
j_call: TRBJ2-1
d_call: NA
clone_size: NA

cdr3_aa: CASTRDTMAGANVLTF
cdr3_nt: TGTGCCAGCACCCGGGACACCATGGCTGGGGCCAACGTCCTGACTTTC
v_call: TRBV9
j_call: TRBJ2-6
d_call: NA
clone_size: NA

cdr3_aa: CASSLSGGAGYEQYF
cdr3_nt: TGTGCCAGCAGCCTAAGCGGGGGGGCCGGCTACGAGCAGTACTTC
v_call: TRBV3-1/TRBV3-2
j_call: TRBJ2-7
d_call: TRBD2
clone_size: NA

cdr3_aa: CAISKTGAGDTEAFF
cdr3_nt: TGTGCCATCAGCAAGACAGGGGCTGGGGACACTGAAGCTTTCTTT
v_call: TRBV10-3
j_call: TRBJ1-1
d_call: TRBD1
clone_size: NA

cdr3_aa: CASSDRLNQPQHF
cdr3_nt: TGTGCCAGCAGTGACAGGCTCAATCAGCCCCAGCATTTT
v_call: TRBV6-1
j_call: TRBJ1-5
d_call: NA
clone_size: few

cdr3_aa: CASSSRDSNQPQHF
cdr3_nt: TGTGCCAGCAGCTCGCGAGATAGCAATCAGCCCCAGCATTTT
v_call: TRBV7-9
j_call: TRBJ1-5
d_call: NA
clone_size: NA

cdr3_aa: CASSLTGGVGTEAFF
cdr3_nt: TGCGCCAGCAGCTTGACAGGGGGCGTGGGCACTGAAGCTTTCTTT
v_call: TRBV5-1
j_call: TRBJ1-1
d_call: TRBD1
clone_size: NA

cdr3_aa: CASSKKAGQGRGYTF
cdr3_nt: TGTGCCAGTAGCAAAAAGGCGGGACAGGGTCGCGGCTACACCTTC
v_call: TRBV19
j_call: TRBJ1-2
d_call: TRBD1
clone_size: once

cdr3_aa: CASSQSRGLGSPLHF
cdr3_nt: TGTGCCAGCAGCCAATCTAGGGGGCTAGGGTCACCCCTCCACTTT
v_call: TRBV16
j_call: TRBJ1-6
d_call: TRBD1
clone_size: NA

cdr3_aa: CATSRDNLGQLNTEAFF
cdr3_nt: TGTGCCACCAGCAGAGATAACTTGGGACAGCTAAACACTGAAGCTTTCTTT
v_call: TRBV15
j_call: TRBJ1-1
d_call: TRBD1
clone_size: NA

cdr3_aa: CATSPRLAGFGGEQFF
cdr3_nt: TGTGCCACCAGCCCCAGACTAGCGGGGTTCGGAGGTGAGCAGTTCTTC
v_call: TRBV15
j_call: TRBJ2-1
d_call: TRBD2
clone_size: NA

cdr3_aa: CASTRGGLAGPNEQFF
cdr3_nt: TGTGCCAGTACCCGCGGGGGACTAGCGGGGCCCAATGAGCAGTTCTTC
v_call: TRBV19
j_call: TRBJ2-1
d_call: TRBD2
clone_size: NA

cdr3_aa: CASSYSIGQGSTEAFF
cdr3_nt: TGTGCCAGCAGTTACTCGATCGGACAGGGGAGCACTGAAGCTTTCTTT
v_call: TRBV6-5
j_call: TRBJ1-1
d_call: TRBD1
clone_size: NA

cdr3_aa: CSVEDPGQNYGYTF
cdr3_nt: TGCAGCGTTGAAGACCCGGGACAGAACTATGGCTACACCTTC
v_call: TRBV29-1
j_call: TRBJ1-2
d_call: TRBD1
clone_size: few

cdr3_aa: CATSPGLSTGELFF
cdr3_nt: TGTGCCACCAGCCCCGGACTTTCCACCGGGGAGCTGTTTTTT
v_call: TRBV15
j_call: TRBJ2-2
d_call: NA
clone_size: NA

cdr3_aa: CASSLKRTDFKTGELFF
cdr3_nt: TGTGCCAGCAGCTTGAAACGGACAGACTTTAAAACCGGGGAGCTGTTTTTT
v_call: TRBV7-2
j_call: TRBJ2-2
d_call: NA
clone_size: NA

cdr3_aa: CAWSTRDRDRQPQHF
cdr3_nt: TGTGCCTGGAGTACCCGGGACAGGGATCGTCAGCCCCAGCATTTT
v_call: TRBV30
j_call: TRBJ1-5
d_call: TRBD1
clone_size: NA